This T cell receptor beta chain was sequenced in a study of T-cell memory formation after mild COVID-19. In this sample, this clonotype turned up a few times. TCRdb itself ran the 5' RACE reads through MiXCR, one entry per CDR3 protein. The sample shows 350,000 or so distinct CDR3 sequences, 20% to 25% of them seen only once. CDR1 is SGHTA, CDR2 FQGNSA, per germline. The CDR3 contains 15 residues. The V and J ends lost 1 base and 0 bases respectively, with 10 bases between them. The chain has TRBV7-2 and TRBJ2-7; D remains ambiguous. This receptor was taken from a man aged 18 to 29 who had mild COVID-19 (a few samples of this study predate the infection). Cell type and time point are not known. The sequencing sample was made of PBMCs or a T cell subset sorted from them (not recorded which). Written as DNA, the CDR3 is TGTGCCAGCAGCTTAGTACCAGGTAGCTCCTACGAGCAGTACGTC. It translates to CASSLVPGSSYEQYV.